This TCR beta chain was sequenced during a study of blood T cell repertoires in COVID-19. The overall study: PBMCs, B-cell-depleted T cells, or T cells provided the cDNA or gDNA that made up the material.

V was pared by 5 bases and J by 4 bases, with 4 bases of the junction left unmatched. The V gene's germline CDR1 is SGDLS and CDR2 YYNGEE. The CDR3 is 14 residues long. Method: immunoSEQ multiplex PCR; TCRdb's copy keeps in-frame clones and lacks some. The sample lists about 90,000 clones, about 90% seen once, with around 2% in the top ten. This rearrangement joins TRBV9 to TRBJ2-2, with 8 bases lining up with TRBD1. Specimen: peripheral blood. This sequence originates from a human donor with active COVID-19. The donor label of this sample is uncertain. In DNA, the CDR3 is TGTGCCAGCAGGGACAGGGAACCCACCGGGGAGCTGTTTTTT. Protein: CASRDREPTGELFF. Complete variable domain (other parts from reference TRBV9 and TRBJ2-2): DSGVTQTPKHLITATGQRVTLRCSPRSGDLSVYWYQQSLDQGLQFLIQYYNGEERAKGNILERFSAQQFPDLHSELNLSSLELGDSALYFCASRDREPTGELFFGEGSRLTVL.